One and the same sample provided the 11 T cell receptor beta chains below, sequenced in a study of cytomegalovirus exposure and HLA in healthy donors. The PCR contained 60 Vbeta and 13 Jbeta primers. The method was immunoSEQ multiplex PCR; TCRdb's version includes in-frame clones alone and lacks a portion of them. The repertoire has under 200,000 clones, 82% of them found once; the top ten carry around 1.5%. The sequencing input was PBMCs. The source is a girl aged 10 to 17 in good health and CMV-seropositive.

The V and J genes are TRBV28 and TRBJ2-7; TRBD1 might be the D (6 bases). Per the germline V gene, CDR1 is MDHEN and CDR2 is SYDVKM. The V end was cut by 6 bases, the J end by 3 bases, with 18 bases between. This CDR3 region has 15 residues. CDR3 bases: TGTGCCAGCAGACGGGGTGGGGGCGCCAACTACGAGCAGTACTTC. Residues: CASRRGGGANYEQYF.

This chain joins TRBV19 and TRBJ2-1; D gene uncertain. The CDR3 extends over 14 amino acids. CDR1 and CDR2 (germline): LNHDA, SQIVND (reference sequence). Trimming removed 3 bases at V and 1 base at J, with 7 bases between. The CDR3 here is CASSIALSYNEQFF. The CDR3 DNA is TGTGCCAGTAGTATTGCACTATCCTACAATGAGCAGTTCTTC.

The V gene is TRBV9, the J gene TRBJ1-1, with D uncertain. In germline, CDR1 is SGDLS, CDR2 YYNGEE. The CDR3 spans 14 residues. Trimming removed 4 bases from V and 2 bases from J, with 12 bases in between. CDR3 DNA sequence: TGTGCCAGCAGCCCCCTAGGCCGAAACACTGAAGCTTTCTTT. The encoded protein is CASSPLGRNTEAFF.

This sequence joins TRBV10-3 and TRBJ1-3; D possibly corresponds to TRBD1 (5 bases). The germline V and J ends were trimmed by 3 bases and 4 bases, with 16 bases remaining between them. In germline, CDR1 is ENHRY, CDR2 SYGVKD. The CDR3 is made up of 16 amino acids. CDR3 DNA sequence: TGTGCCATCAGTGACCCCGGGGGTTTAACGGGAAACACCATATATTTT. Translated: CAISDPGGLTGNTIYF.

This clone was picked up one time. This sequence joins TRBV28 and TRBJ2-3, with 8 nucleotides matching TRBD2. CDR1 MDHEN and CDR2 SYDVKM come from the germline V gene. The CDR3 spans 18 residues. Losses at the gene ends were 2 bases for V and 0 bases for J; bases not matched to a gene: 10. This CDR3 is CASSLKRESLFSTDTQYF. CDR3 DNA: TGTGCCAGCAGTTTAAAGCGGGAGTCCTTGTTTAGCACAGATACGCAGTATTTT.

The rearrangement uses TRBV27 and TRBJ1-3, with a tentative D call TRBD1 (5 bases). This CDR3 is 15 amino acids long. Trimming pared 3 bases from V and 0 bases from J, leaving 9 bases between. Looked up from germline, CDR1 is MNHEY and CDR2 is SMNVEV (reference sequence). The CDR3 DNA follows: TGTGCCAGCAGTTTTGACAGTAACTCTGGAAACACCATATATTTT. Translated, it gives CASSFDSNSGNTIYF.

In this sample, this clone turned up once. The chain links TRBV9 to TRBJ1-2, with D tentatively TRBD1 (6 bases). V dropped 2 bases and J dropped 3 bases, with 8 bases sitting between them. Germline V gene lookup returns CDR1 SGDLS and CDR2 YYNGEE. The CDR3 is 13 amino acids. CDR3 sequence reads: CASSVGADYGYTF. In nucleotides, the CDR3 is TGTGCCAGCAGCGTGGGGGCGGACTATGGCTACACCTTC. Combining the CDR3 with reference TRBV9 and TRBJ1-2 gives the whole variable domain DSGVTQTPKHLITATGQRVTLRCSPRSGDLSVYWYQQSLDQGLQFLIQYYNGEERAKGNILERFSAQQFPDLHSELNLSSLELGDSALYFCASSVGADYGYTFGSGTRLTVV.

The chain carries TRBV2 and TRBJ2-1; no reliable D call. Germline V lookup: CDR1 SNHLY, CDR2 FYNNEI. The CDR3 has 11 residues. The V end was cut by 8 bases, the J end by 4 bases, with 6 bases between. As DNA, the CDR3 is TGTGCCAGCGGCGGATACAATGAGCAGTTCTTC. It codes for CASGGYNEQFF.

The J gene is TRBJ1-1, the V gene TRBV18; D may be TRBD1 (5 bases). Germline CDR1 KGHSH, CDR2 LQKENI. The CDR3 extends over 14 amino acids. V was pared by 2 bases and J by 0 bases, with 7 bases between. The CDR3 is CASSPTRVNTEAFF. The CDR3 DNA reads TGTGCCAGCTCACCAACCAGGGTGAACACTGAAGCTTTCTTT.

This rearrangement joins TRBV2 to TRBJ2-5, with 9 bases aligning to TRBD2. The CDR3 sequence is 19 residues long. CDR1 and CDR2 from the germline V gene are SNHLY and FYNNEI. V gave up 3 bases and J gave up 2 bases; unmatched junction bases: 16. CDR3 amino acids: CASSDPYRRLRGGQETQYF. The CDR3, as DNA: TGTGCCAGCAGTGACCCCTACCGTCGTTTGCGGGGGGGACAAGAGACCCAGTACTTC.

This clone was seen only a few times. V and J are TRBV27 and TRBJ1-5, with 7 bases lining up with TRBD1. The CDR3 extends over 13 amino acids. In germline, CDR1 is MNHEY, CDR2 SMNVEV (reference sequence). V lost 3 bases to trimming and J lost 9 bases; unmatched junction nucleotides: 5. The CDR3 sequence is CASSFQGGGPQHF. CDR3 bases: TGTGCCAGCAGTTTCCAGGGGGGCGGGCCCCAGCATTTT.